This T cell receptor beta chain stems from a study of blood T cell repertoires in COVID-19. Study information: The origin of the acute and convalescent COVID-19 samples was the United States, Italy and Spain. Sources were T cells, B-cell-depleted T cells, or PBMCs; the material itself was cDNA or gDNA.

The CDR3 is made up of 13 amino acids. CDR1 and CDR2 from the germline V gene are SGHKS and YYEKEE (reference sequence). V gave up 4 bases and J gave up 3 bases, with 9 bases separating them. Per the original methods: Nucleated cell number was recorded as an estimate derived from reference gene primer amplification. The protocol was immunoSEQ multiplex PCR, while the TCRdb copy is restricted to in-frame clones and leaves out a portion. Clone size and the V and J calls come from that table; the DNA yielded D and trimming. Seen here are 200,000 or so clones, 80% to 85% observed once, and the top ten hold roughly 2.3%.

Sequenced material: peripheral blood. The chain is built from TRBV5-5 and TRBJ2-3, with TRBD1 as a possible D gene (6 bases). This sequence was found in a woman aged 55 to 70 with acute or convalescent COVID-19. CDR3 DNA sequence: TGTGCCAGCAGCAGGGGGACGACAGATACGCAGTATTTT. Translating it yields CASSRGTTDTQYF. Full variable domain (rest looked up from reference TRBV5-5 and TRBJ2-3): DAGVTQSPTHLIKTRGQQVTLRCSPISGHKSVSWYQQVLGQGPQFIFQYYEKEERGRGNFPDRFSARQFPNYSSELNVNALLLGDSALYLCASSRGTTDTQYFGPGTRLTVL.